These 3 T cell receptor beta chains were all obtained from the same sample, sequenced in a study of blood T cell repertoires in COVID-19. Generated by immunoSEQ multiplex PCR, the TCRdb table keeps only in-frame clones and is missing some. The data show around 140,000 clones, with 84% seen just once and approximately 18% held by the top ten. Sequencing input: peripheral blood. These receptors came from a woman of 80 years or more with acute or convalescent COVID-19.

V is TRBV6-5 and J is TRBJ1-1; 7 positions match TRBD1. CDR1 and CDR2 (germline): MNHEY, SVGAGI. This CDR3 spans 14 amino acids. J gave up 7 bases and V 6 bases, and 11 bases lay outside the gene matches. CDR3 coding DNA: TGTGCCAGCAGCGGCCAGGGGGGCGCCCATGAAGCTTTCTTT. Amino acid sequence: CASSGQGGAHEAFF.

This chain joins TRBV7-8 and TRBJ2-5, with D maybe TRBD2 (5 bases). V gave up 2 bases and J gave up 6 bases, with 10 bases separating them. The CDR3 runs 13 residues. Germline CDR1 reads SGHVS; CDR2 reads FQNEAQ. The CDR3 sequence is CASSLTSRQTQYF. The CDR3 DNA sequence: TGTGCCAGCAGCTTAACTAGTCGTCAGACCCAGTACTTC.

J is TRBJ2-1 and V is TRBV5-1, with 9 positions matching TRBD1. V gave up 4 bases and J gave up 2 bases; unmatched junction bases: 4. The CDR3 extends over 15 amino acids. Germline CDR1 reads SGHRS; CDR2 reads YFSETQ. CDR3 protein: CASSRTGETYNEQFF. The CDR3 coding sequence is TGCGCCAGCAGCCGGACAGGGGAAACCTACAATGAGCAGTTCTTC. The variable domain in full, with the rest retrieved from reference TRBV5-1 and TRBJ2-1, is KAGVTQTPRYLIKTRGQQVTLSCSPISGHRSVSWYQQTPGQGLQFLFEYFSETQRNKGNFPGRFSGRQFSNSRSEMNVSTLELGDSALYLCASSRTGETYNEQFFGPGTRLTVL.